This T cell receptor beta chain is drawn from a study of blood T cell repertoires in COVID-19 (dated by TCRdb to 2020 to 2022). Regarding the study in general: The collaborator samples originated in the United States, Italy and Spain and spanned the acute and convalescent phases of COVID-19. The material from the prospective study consisted of cDNA or gDNA derived from T cells, B-cell-depleted T cells, or PBMCs. Subjects who had been exposed to COVID-19, were actively infected with it, or had recovered from it provided the deeply sampled blood TCRbeta repertoires that made up the dataset. The repertoires were released in a freely available public database intended as a resource for research on the immune response to SARS-CoV-2. The samples were drawn from two sources: the first 160 participants of the ongoing ImmuneRACE study, and 1,200 or so subjects contributed by 6 global collaborators. Sample metadata almost always included a de-identified subject ID, COVID-19 status, age in years and sex. Where available, HLA class I and class II types were obtained from metadata supplied by the sample provider rather than from assay-based typing. Overall results and qualifications from the work: The amount of clinical and demographic metadata varied by source and participant and was provided uncurated.

As for this clone: Its antigen has not been determined. No base-level quality is on record; no much larger clone is a single base apart.

The collaborating institutions used their own protocols to collect whole blood in K2EDTA tubes. Collaborator samples were shipped for TCRbeta analysis as frozen whole blood, isolated PBMCs, or DNA extracted from either sample type. Taken from the germline V gene (reference sequence), the CDR1 and CDR2 loops are LNHDA and SQIVND. Germline trimming amounts to 2 bases on V and 5 bases on J, with 4 as the count of junction bases outside the gene matches. Taken from cysteine to phenylalanine, the CDR3 has 16 residues. Kept here is only the CDR3 DNA, which spans 48 bases and is read in frame from base 1. The immunoSEQ Assay, a bias-controlled multiplex PCR, was used to amplify TCRbeta CDR3 regions from genomic DNA. Processing in the source paper ran as follows. Nucleated cell counts per sample were estimated from amplification of reference gene primers within the assay. To quantify the absolute abundance of each unique TCRbeta CDR3 rearrangement, sequence reads were collapsed and filtered. For each sample, productive Simpson clonality was calculated as the square root of Simpson's diversity index over productive rearrangements. The clones in this table, taken by TCRdb from immuneACCESS, are in-frame only. Not every clone is retained; where verified, under half of the shortfall comes from an unresolved V gene, and the cause of the rest is unknown. V, J and clone size derive from that table, while D and trimming were established from the DNA sequence. Present in this sample are 200,000 to 250,000 clones, roughly 86% of which were seen just once. The ten largest account for less than 8.5% of the sample.

The source of this sequence is a woman aged 70-85 years with active or convalescent COVID-19. The sequence links TRBV19 to TRBJ2-2; 11 central nucleotides agree with TRBD2. The sequenced sample consisted of peripheral blood. This receptor has the CDR3 CASSITLAGGTGELFF. The nucleotides are TGTGCCAGTAGTATAACGTTAGCGGGGGGGACCGGGGAGCTGTTTTTT.